This passage covers 10 T cell receptor beta chains from one sample sequenced in a study of blood T cell repertoires in COVID-19. Profiled with immunoSEQ multiplex PCR; TCRdb holds only in-frame clones, not every one. The table has about 170,000 clones, around 92% seen once. The sequenced sample consisted of peripheral blood. These receptors were taken from a man between 25 and 39 years old with COVID-19, enrolled during active disease.

This chain links TRBV5-4 with TRBJ2-3; no reliable D call. The CDR3 consists of 14 residues. The germline V gene encodes CDR1 SGHNT and CDR2 YYREEE (reference sequence). V lost 2 bases to trimming and J lost 3 bases, with 10 bases between them. The CDR3 nucleotides read TGTGCCAGCAGCTTTGGTGGCGGAACAGATACGCAGTATTTT. This codes for CASSFGGGTDTQYF. Complete variable domain (other parts from reference TRBV5-4 and TRBJ2-3): ETGVTQSPTHLIKTRGQQVTLRCSSQSGHNTVSWYQQALGQGPQFIFQYYREEENGRGNFPPRFSGLQFPNYSSELNVNALELDDSALYLCASSFGGGTDTQYFGPGTRLTVL.

This chain connects TRBV21-1 to TRBJ2-5; the D call in the table, TRBD1, was not verified against the DNA. TRBV21-1 is listed as a pseudogene. There are 14 residues in the CDR3. The CDR3 DNA is TGTGCCAGCAGCAATTTGCCAGGCCAAGAGACCCAGTACTTC. Protein product: CASSNLPGQETQYF.

The chain links TRBV28 to TRBJ1-4, with D perhaps matching TRBD1 (6 bases). This CDR3 is built from 18 residues. The germline V gene encodes CDR1 MDHEN and CDR2 SYDVKM. V shed 3 bases and J shed 4 bases, with 21 bases lying between them. The CDR3 sequence is CASSFSWKRTDLNEKLFF. CDR3 coding DNA: TGTGCCAGCAGTTTCTCCTGGAAGCGGACAGACCTTAATGAAAAACTGTTTTTT.

This clone was observed a few times. The chain employs TRBV19 and TRBJ1-5, with no clear D. In germline, CDR1 is LNHDA, CDR2 SQIVND (reference sequence). V was clipped by 9 bases and J by 2 bases, with 17 bases between them. The CDR3 length is 15 residues. The CDR3: CASQDWSGGNQPQHF. The CDR3 DNA is TGTGCCAGCCAAGACTGGTCTGGAGGCAATCAGCCCCAGCATTTT.

This sequence joins TRBV12-3 or TRBV12-4 and TRBJ1-2, with D perhaps TRBD1 (6 bases). V was cut by 6 bases and J by 8 bases, with 16 bases left in between. The CDR3 extends over 13 amino acids. CDR3 DNA: TGTGCCAGCAGCCTAGGGGGGGGAGCCGGCTACACCTTC. It specifies CASSLGGGAGYTF.

The CDR3 DNA is TGTGCCAGTAGTCTACCTGGACAGGGGGTGCGTGCCGGGGAGCTGTTTTTT. This translates into CASSLPGQGVRAGELFF. The chain employs TRBV19 and TRBJ2-2, with 10 bases fitting TRBD1. The CDR3 has 17 residues. Per germline, CDR1 LNHDA and CDR2 SQIVND (reference sequence). J lost 6 bases, V lost 5 bases, and 12 bases had no gene match.

The table lists this clone with a count of one. This sequence joins TRBV25-1 and TRBJ1-1, with D hard to call. Germline values: CDR1 MGHDK, CDR2 SYGVNS. V dropped 2 bases and J dropped 1 base, with 8 bases sitting between them. This CDR3 region has 14 residues. The CDR3 here is CASSERQSNTEAFF. CDR3 in DNA: TGTGCCAGCAGTGAAAGACAATCGAACACTGAAGCTTTCTTT.

V and J are TRBV29-1 and TRBJ2-2; the D gene is possibly TRBD2 (5 bases). Trimming stripped 2 bases from V and 8 bases from J, with 9 bases between. The CDR3 totals 12 residues. Germline CDR1 SQVTM, CDR2 ANQGSEA. This CDR3 reads CSVESGSGELFF. Here the CDR3 DNA reads TGCAGCGTTGAATCGGGATCGGGGGAGCTGTTTTTT.

The rearrangement uses TRBV27 and TRBJ2-7; 7 positions agree with TRBD2. The CDR3 runs to 15 residues. The germline gives CDR1 MNHEY, CDR2 SMNVEV (reference sequence). V lost 1 base, J lost 1 base, and 4 bases stayed unmatched. The CDR3 nucleotides read TGTGCCAGCAGTTTATTGCTGGGGGGGTCCTACGAGCAGTACTTC. It encodes CASSLLLGGSYEQYF.

The rearrangement joins TRBV18 to TRBJ2-5; 10 positions agree with TRBD1. CDR1 and CDR2 from the germline V gene are KGHSH and LQKENI. The trim removed 2 bases at V and 3 bases at J, leaving 3 bases unmatched. CDR3 size: 15 residues. The CDR3 bases are TGTGCCAGCTCACCAGGACAGGGGGTGGAAGAGACCCAGTACTTC. This sequence encodes CASSPGQGVEETQYF.